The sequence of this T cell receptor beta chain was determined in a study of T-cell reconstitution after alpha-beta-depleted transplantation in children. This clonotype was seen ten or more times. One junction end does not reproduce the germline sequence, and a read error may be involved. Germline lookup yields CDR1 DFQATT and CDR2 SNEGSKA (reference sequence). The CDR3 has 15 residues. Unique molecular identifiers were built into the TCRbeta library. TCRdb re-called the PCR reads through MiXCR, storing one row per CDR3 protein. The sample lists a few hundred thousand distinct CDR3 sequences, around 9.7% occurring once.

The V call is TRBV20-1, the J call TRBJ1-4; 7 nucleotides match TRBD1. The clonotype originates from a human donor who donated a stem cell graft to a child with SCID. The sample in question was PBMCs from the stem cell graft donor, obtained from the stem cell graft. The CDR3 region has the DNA TGCAGTGCTCGACAGGGTCGAAGGGCTAAGGAAAAACTGTTTTTT. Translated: CSARQGRRAKEKLFF.